This is a list of T cell receptor beta chains from one sample in a study of T cell repertoires in cytomegalovirus infection. No antigen is known for these receptors. MiXCR, applied by TCRdb to the reads, yields one record per CDR3 protein. The repertoire holds 80,000 to 90,000 distinct CDR3 sequences, with about half as singletons. The sequenced sample was CD8+ T cells from cultured PBMCs, obtained from culture after CMV antigen stimulation. The source of these receptors is a human donor in good health (CMV status not recorded). Some clones in this sample may be carry-over from other donors' samples. The conserved cysteine and the conserved F or W are not part of the CDR3 here.

v_call: TRBV18; cdr3_aa: ASSPSGQRNTEAF
v_call: TRBV7-2; cdr3_aa: ASSAGTSGMYEQY
v_call: TRBV7-9; cdr3_aa: ASSQTGYTDTQY
v_call: TRBV7-4; cdr3_aa: ASSRGQGLNQPQH
v_call: TRBV19; cdr3_aa: ASRGGPWYEQY
v_call: TRBV27; cdr3_aa: ASSEDRPYSPLH
v_call: TRBV10-3; cdr3_aa: AIRPGEVNEQF
v_call: TRBV9; cdr3_aa: ASSSGAVNTEAF
v_call: TRBV2; cdr3_aa: ASSEALRGNEKLF
v_call: TRBV27; cdr3_aa: ASSYGAYTEAF
v_call: TRBV27; cdr3_aa: ASSFSQGEVHYEQY
v_call: TRBV7-9; cdr3_aa: ASSPPSGTEILSEQF
v_call: TRBV7-8; cdr3_aa: ASSTRVGAKNIQY
v_call: TRBV12-3/TRBV12-4; cdr3_aa: ASIDSGSSYEQY
v_call: TRBV4-2; cdr3_aa: ASSQAGATYEQY
v_call: TRBV29-1; cdr3_aa: SVPLGAGGRADTQY
v_call: TRBV27; cdr3_aa: ASSLAGTGNVGNQPQH
v_call: TRBV12-3/TRBV12-4; cdr3_aa: ASSLTGGRTEAF
v_call: TRBV23-1; cdr3_aa: ASSHHRAKNIQY